Presented here are 18 T cell receptor beta chains from one specimen sequenced in a study of T cells expressing NK-cell markers. TCRdb reanalyzed the 5' RACE reads, giving one entry per CDR3 protein sequence and no DNA. This listing includes some 190,000 distinct CDR3 sequences. The sample was blood T cells: a sorted CD56 or NKG2C T cell subset, CD4+ or CD8+ T cells, or bulk PBMC T cells (not recorded which). The receptors shown here come from a man aged 18 to 69 in good health.

The chain links TRBV5-4 to TRBJ2-1. The CDR3 contains 12 residues. The germline V gene has CDR1 SGHNT and CDR2 YYREEE (reference sequence). CDR3 sequence: CASSLSQSEQFF.

This chain links TRBV20-1 with TRBJ2-7; TCRdb outputs TRBD1, but without DNA this stays unchecked. Germline V gene sequence: CDR1 DFQATT, CDR2 SNEGSKA (reference sequence). This CDR3 is built from 13 residues. CDR3 loop: CSAILDRNYEQYF.

The V call is TRBV2, the J call TRBJ2-3; the TCRdb D gene call, TRBD2, has no DNA to confirm it. Germline values: CDR1 SNHLY, CDR2 FYNNEI. The CDR3 loop spans 15 amino acids. This CDR3 is CASSLSSAFTDTQYF.

The gene calls are TRBV5-4 and TRBJ2-7; there is no DNA to check the TCRdb D call of TRBD1. The CDR3 length is 13 residues. The V gene's germline CDR1 is SGHNT and CDR2 YYREEE (reference sequence). CDR3 loop: CASSSQGIYEQYF.

V and J are TRBV6-1 and TRBJ1-5. Germline values: CDR1 MNHNS, CDR2 SASEGT. CDR3 length equals 15 residues. CDR3 loop: CARPGVGRGNQPQHF.

The genes are TRBV10-3 and TRBJ2-1. Per germline, CDR1 ENHRY and CDR2 SYGVKD. This CDR3 spans 15 amino acids. The CDR3 protein is CAIRVADTATNEQFF.

The V call is TRBV6-1, the J call TRBJ2-1; TCRdb lists TRBD1, though no DNA is available to test this call. The CDR3 spans 14 residues. The V gene's germline CDR1 is MNHNS and CDR2 SASEGT. The CDR3 sequence: CASGDRGVRNEQFF.

CDR3: CASSTDRRHQETQYF. This chain joins TRBV5-4 and TRBJ2-5; TCRdb names TRBD1, which stays unverified in the absence of DNA. Germline CDR1 is SGHNT and CDR2 is YYREEE (reference sequence). The CDR3 contains 15 residues.

The chain couples TRBV7-6 to TRBJ2-1; the D gene TCRdb calls, TRBD1, cannot be checked with no DNA. CDR3 length: 18 amino acids. Per germline, CDR1 SGHVS and CDR2 FNYEAQ. CDR3 sequence: CASSLDYPGQGTYNEQFF. Complete variable domain (other parts from reference TRBV7-6 and TRBJ2-1): GAGVSQSPRYKVTKRGQDVALRCDPISGHVSLYWYRQALGQGPEFLTYFNYEAQQDKSGLPNDRFSAERPEGSISTLTIQRTEQRDSAMYRCASSLDYPGQGTYNEQFFGPGTRLTVL.

This chain connects TRBV6-1 to TRBJ2-7; TCRdb's D gene call, TRBD2, goes unchecked for lack of DNA. CDR1 is MNHNS and CDR2 is SASEGT in the germline V gene. This CDR3 is built from 14 residues. The CDR3 loop is CASAQLAELYEQYF.

The chain combines TRBV27 with TRBJ2-2; TCRdb lists TRBD1, though no DNA is available to test this call. CDR3 length equals 15 residues. Germline V gene lookup returns CDR1 MNHEY and CDR2 SMNVEV (reference sequence). The CDR3 spells CASRGQGAITGELFF.

The rearrangement links TRBV5-1 to TRBJ1-2. Germline CDR1 is SGHRS and CDR2 is YFSETQ. The CDR3 contains 14 residues. CDR3 residues: CASSLEGSFYGYTF.

The chain has TRBV28 and TRBJ2-7; TCRdb indicates TRBD1, and absent DNA this call remains unverified. Germline CDR1 reads MDHEN; CDR2 reads SYDVKM. The CDR3 is 15 amino acids. CDR3 in amino acids: CASSLPREAQYEQYF.

The chain joins TRBV19 to TRBJ2-1; TCRdb proposes TRBD1, but this gene call is untestable without DNA. CDR1 is LNHDA and CDR2 is SQIVND in the germline V gene (reference sequence). The CDR3 is made up of 14 amino acids. CDR3 amino acids: CASSISQGDNEQFF.

V usage is TRBV5-6 and J usage is TRBJ2-7; TCRdb selects TRBD1, and the lack of DNA leaves this call unchecked. The CDR3 runs 15 residues. Germline lookup yields CDR1 SGHDT and CDR2 YYEEEE. This CDR3 reads CASSFPGQGNYEQYF.

The chain combines TRBV9 with TRBJ1-6. Germline V gene lookup returns CDR1 SGDLS and CDR2 YYNGEE. The CDR3 consists of 14 residues. CDR3 amino acids: CASSVDLSNSPLHF.

The chain has TRBV9 and TRBJ2-3; TCRdb names TRBD1, which stays unverified in the absence of DNA. Germline assignment: CDR1 SGDLS and CDR2 YYNGEE. The CDR3 is 13 amino acids. CDR3 sequence reads: CASSPAGVDTQYF.

V usage is TRBV5-6 and J usage is TRBJ2-7; as DNA is missing, the TRBD2 call by TCRdb cannot be tested. The germline CDR1 and CDR2 sequences are SGHDT and YYEEEE. The CDR3 contains 14 residues. The CDR3 is CASSWDRGRYEQYF.